One and the same sample provided the 14 T cell receptor beta chains below, sequenced in a study of identical twins. One entry per CDR3 protein, called by TCRdb with MiXCR from the 5' RACE reads. The table shows just under 650,000 distinct CDR3 sequences, with 7.1% occurring only once. These data also featured in a second study, about yellow fever vaccine responses in identical twins.

Material for sequencing was PBMCs. The receptors come from a woman aged 18 to 35 in good health.

In this sample, this clonotype turned up a few times. The chain is built from TRBV7-9 and TRBJ2-7; D is undetermined. Trimming removed 2 bases from V and 5 bases from J, with 10 bases in between. Germline V gene data show CDR1 as SEHNR and CDR2 as FQNEAQ (reference sequence). The CDR3 is 13 residues long. CDR3: CASSLSHKDEQYF. The CDR3 DNA follows: TGTGCCAGCAGCTTAAGCCACAAGGACGAGCAGTACTTC.

The chain has TRBV20-1 and TRBJ2-1; TRBD2 matches at 8 bases. V gave up 2 bases and J gave up 2 bases; unmatched junction bases: 5. CDR1 is DFQATT, CDR2 SNEGSKA, per germline (reference sequence). This CDR3 has 15 residues. This CDR3 reads CSARYPGLAYNEQFF. CDR3 nucleotide sequence: TGCAGTGCTAGATACCCGGGACTAGCCTACAATGAGCAGTTCTTC.

This clonotype has ten or more counts. The chain couples TRBV7-9 to TRBJ2-1; a possible D gene is TRBD1 (6 bases). Trimming pared 1 base from V and 2 bases from J, leaving 9 bases between. The CDR3 consists of 15 residues. The V gene's germline CDR1 is SEHNR and CDR2 FQNEAQ (reference sequence). CDR3 protein: CASSLVGGTYNEQFF. The CDR3 region has the DNA TGTGCCAGCAGCTTAGTTGGGGGCACCTACAATGAGCAGTTCTTC.

This clonotype was counted at least ten times. The chain joins TRBV3-1 to TRBJ2-5, with 7 bases fitting TRBD2. CDR3 length: 14 residues. The J segment lost 5 bases and the V segment lost 4 bases, leaving 7 bases of the junction unmatched. Germline lookup yields CDR1 LGHDT and CDR2 YNNKEL (reference sequence). CDR3 in amino acids: CASSPGTTAETQYF. In nucleotides, the CDR3 is TGTGCCAGCAGCCCTGGGACTACGGCCGAGACCCAGTACTTC.

This clonotype was counted ten times or more. The gene calls are TRBV5-1 and TRBJ1-5; TRBD1 matches 11 bases. J was trimmed by 5 bases and V by 4 bases; bases with no gene match: 2. The V gene's germline CDR1 is SGHRS and CDR2 YFSETQ. CDR3 length equals 14 residues. CDR3 residues: CASSRTGGDQPQHF. CDR3 sequence (DNA): TGCGCCAGCAGCAGGACAGGGGGCGATCAGCCCCAGCATTTT.

V is TRBV10-3 and J is TRBJ2-6; D may be TRBD1 (6 bases). Germline loops: CDR1 ENHRY, CDR2 SYGVKD. Trimming removed 3 bases at V and 2 bases at J, with 11 bases between. CDR3 length: 16 residues. The CDR3 loop is CAISETTGTGANVLTF. The CDR3 DNA reads as TGTGCCATCAGTGAAACCACAGGGACTGGGGCCAACGTCCTGACTTTC.

This clonotype was found many times. The J gene is TRBJ1-5, the V gene TRBV9; 7 bases agree with TRBD1. The junction had 5 bases not matched to a gene; V was cut back by 0 bases and J by 5 bases. Germline V CDR1 and CDR2: SGDLS, YYNGEE. The CDR3 has 15 residues. CDR3 sequence: CASSVAPGTDQPQHF. The DNA for the CDR3 is TGTGCCAGCAGCGTAGCTCCCGGGACAGATCAGCCCCAGCATTTT.

A few counts support this clonotype. The chain links TRBV29-1 to TRBJ1-1; D gene ambiguous. The V gene's germline CDR1 is SQVTM and CDR2 ANQGSEA. CDR3 size: 10 residues. Trimming stripped 4 bases from V and 11 bases from J, with 11 bases between. CDR3: CSVATRTAFF. CDR3 sequence (DNA): TGCAGCGTTGCAACGAGGACGGCTTTCTTT.

V and J are TRBV12-5 and TRBJ1-5, with D unclear. The CDR3 runs to 13 residues. Germline CDR1 is LGHNT and CDR2 is FRNRAP. Trimming stripped 5 bases from V and 7 bases from J, with 12 bases between. CDR3 DNA: TGTGCTAGTGGTCCACCAAGGACCCAGCCCCAGCATTTT. Protein product: CASGPPRTQPQHF.

The chain has TRBV25-1 and TRBJ2-3; the D gene could be TRBD1 or TRBD2 (6 bases each). The CDR3 runs 17 residues. Germline V gives CDR1 MGHDK, CDR2 SYGVNS. V was clipped by 4 bases and J by 3 bases, with 20 bases between them. The CDR3 nucleotides are TGTGCCAGCAGTGTCCAAGGGGGGTTGGGTGAAACAGATACGCAGTATTTT. Encoded protein: CASSVQGGLGETDTQYF.

This clonotype was recorded many times. The genes are TRBV9 and TRBJ1-1; D ambiguous. CDR1 and CDR2 from the germline V gene are SGDLS and YYNGEE. The V gene lost 2 bases and the J gene lost 6 bases, with 11 bases spanning the gap. The CDR3 runs 13 residues. This CDR3 reads CASSVLFGAEAFF. The DNA of the CDR3 is TGTGCCAGCAGCGTCCTATTCGGGGCTGAAGCTTTCTTT. The variable domain in full, completed from reference TRBV9 and TRBJ1-1, reads DSGVTQTPKHLITATGQRVTLRCSPRSGDLSVYWYQQSLDQGLQFLIQYYNGEERAKGNILERFSAQQFPDLHSELNLSSLELGDSALYFCASSVLFGAEAFFGQGTRLTVV.

The table lists this clonotype with many counts. The chain couples TRBV12-3 or TRBV12-4 to TRBJ2-1; D ambiguous. The CDR3 contains 14 residues. The ends were cut back, 1 base at V and 8 bases at J, with 12 bases in the middle. The CDR3 nucleotides are TGTGCCAGCAGTTTAGGGCTCCGGTTGTATGAGCAGTTCTTC. This encodes CASSLGLRLYEQFF.

The table lists this clonotype with many counts. The chain couples TRBV3-1 to TRBJ1-3; a possible D gene is TRBD1 (6 bases). CDR1 is LGHDT, CDR2 YNNKEL, per germline (reference sequence). V lost 8 bases to trimming and J lost 0 bases, with 11 bases between them. This CDR3 is built from 14 residues. The CDR3 loop reads CASSDRASGNTIYF. The CDR3 nucleotides are TGTGCCAGCTCGGACAGAGCCTCTGGAAACACCATATATTTT.

V gene TRBV6-5 combines with J gene TRBJ1-5, with 8 bases matching TRBD1. There are 16 residues in the CDR3. Germline assignment: CDR1 MNHEY and CDR2 SVGAGI. The V gene end was trimmed by 0 bases and the J gene end by 6 bases; junction bases not matched to a gene: 7. The CDR3 is CASSYSTTGVRQPQHF. The CDR3 bases are TGTGCCAGCAGTTACTCGACGACAGGGGTTCGTCAGCCCCAGCATTTT.